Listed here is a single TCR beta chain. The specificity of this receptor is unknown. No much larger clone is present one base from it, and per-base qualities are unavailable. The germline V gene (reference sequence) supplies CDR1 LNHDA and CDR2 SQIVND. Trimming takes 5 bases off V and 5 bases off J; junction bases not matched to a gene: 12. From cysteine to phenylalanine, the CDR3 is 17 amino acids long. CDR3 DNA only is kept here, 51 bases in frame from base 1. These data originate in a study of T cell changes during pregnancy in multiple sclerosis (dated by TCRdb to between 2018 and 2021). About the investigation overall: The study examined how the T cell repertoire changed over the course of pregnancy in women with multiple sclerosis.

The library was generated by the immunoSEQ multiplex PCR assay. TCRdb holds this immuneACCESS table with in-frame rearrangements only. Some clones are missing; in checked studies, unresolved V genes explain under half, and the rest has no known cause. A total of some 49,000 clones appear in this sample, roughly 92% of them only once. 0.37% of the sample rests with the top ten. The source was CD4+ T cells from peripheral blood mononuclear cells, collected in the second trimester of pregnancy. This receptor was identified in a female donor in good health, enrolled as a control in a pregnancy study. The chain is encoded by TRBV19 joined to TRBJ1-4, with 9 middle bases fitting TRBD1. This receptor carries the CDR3 CASSASPGQGPNEKLFF. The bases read TGTGCCAGTAGTGCCTCCCCCGGACAGGGGCCGAATGAAAAACTGTTTTTT.